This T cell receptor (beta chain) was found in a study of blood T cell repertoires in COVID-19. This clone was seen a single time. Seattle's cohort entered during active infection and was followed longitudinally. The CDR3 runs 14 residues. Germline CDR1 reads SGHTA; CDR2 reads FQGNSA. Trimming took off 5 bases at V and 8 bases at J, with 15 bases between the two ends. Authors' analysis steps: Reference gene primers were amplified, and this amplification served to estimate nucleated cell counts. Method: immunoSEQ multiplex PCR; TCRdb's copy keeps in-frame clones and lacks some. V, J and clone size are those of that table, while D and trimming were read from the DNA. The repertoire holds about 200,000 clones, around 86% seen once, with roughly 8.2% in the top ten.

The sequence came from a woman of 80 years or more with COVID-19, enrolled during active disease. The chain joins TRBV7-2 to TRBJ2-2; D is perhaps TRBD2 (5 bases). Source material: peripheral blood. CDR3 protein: CASSPYRGLGELFF. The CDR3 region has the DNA TGTGCCAGCAGCCCTTATCGAGGGTTGGGGGAGCTGTTTTTT.